This paragraph covers one TCR beta chain sequence. Its cognate antigen is unknown. This CDR3 comprises 16 residues. Germline V gene sequence: CDR1 LNHDA, CDR2 SQIVND (reference sequence). V shed 9 bases, J shed 2 bases, and the junction held 9 bases outside the gene matches. Profiled with immunoSEQ multiplex PCR; TCRdb holds only in-frame clones, not every one. The sample carries about 79,000 clones, approximately 85% recorded once. The data originate from a study of T cells in localized non-small cell lung cancer. Findings and caveats of the study: Adjacent lung had a median roughly 53 of the 100 largest tumor clones.

The specimen comprised peripheral blood, sampled before any cancer treatment. The chain joins TRBV19 to TRBJ2-6; TRBD1 matches 8 bases. The sequence was collected from a female donor over 55 with stage I lung adenocarcinoma. Here the CDR3 DNA reads TGTGCCAGCCTGGACAGGGTTCTGGCTGGGGCCAACGTCCTGACTTTC. As protein: CASLDRVLAGANVLTF.